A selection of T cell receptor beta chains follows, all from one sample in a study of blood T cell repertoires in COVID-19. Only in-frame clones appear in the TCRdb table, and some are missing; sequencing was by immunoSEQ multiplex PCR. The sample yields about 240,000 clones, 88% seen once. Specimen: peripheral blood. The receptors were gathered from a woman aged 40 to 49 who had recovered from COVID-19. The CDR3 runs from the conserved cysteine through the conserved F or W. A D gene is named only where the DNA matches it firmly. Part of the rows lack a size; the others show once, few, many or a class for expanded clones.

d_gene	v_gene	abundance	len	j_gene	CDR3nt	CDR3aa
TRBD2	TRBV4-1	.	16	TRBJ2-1	TGCGCCAGCAGCCCCAGCTGGGGGACTAGTGGGTATGAGCAGTTCTTC	CASSPSWGTSGYEQFF
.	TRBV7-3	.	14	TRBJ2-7	TGTGCCAGCAGCTACGGGGAGTCCACCTACGAGCAGTACTTC	CASSYGESTYEQYF
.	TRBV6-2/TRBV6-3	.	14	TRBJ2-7	TGTGCCAGCAGTTACCTCGGGGGTAGTGGCGAGCAGTACTTC	CASSYLGGSGEQYF
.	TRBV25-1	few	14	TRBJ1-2	TGTGCCAGCAGTCCGACAGGAACTAACTATGGCTACACCTTC	CASSPTGTNYGYTF
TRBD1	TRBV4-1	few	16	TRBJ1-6	TGCGCCAGCAGCCCCACCGGGACAGTCTCCTTATCACCCCTCCACTTT	CASSPTGTVSLSPLHF
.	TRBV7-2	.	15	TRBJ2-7	TGTGCCAGCGGGGGGTGGCAGGCGAGCTCCTACGAGCAGTACTTC	CASGGWQASSYEQYF
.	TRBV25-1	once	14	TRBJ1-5	TGTGCCAGCAGTGGCTCGGGGATCAATCAGCCCCAGCATTTT	CASSGSGINQPQHF
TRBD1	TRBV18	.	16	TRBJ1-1	TGTGCCAGCTCACCCAGGGACAGCCCCATGAACACTGAAGCTTTCTTT	CASSPRDSPMNTEAFF
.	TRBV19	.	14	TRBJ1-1	TGTGCCAGTAGTCCCCGGACGGGAACGGCTGAAGCTTTCTTT	CASSPRTGTAEAFF
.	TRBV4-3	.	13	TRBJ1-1	TGCGCCAGCAGCCAAATTTCCGGCACTGAAGCTTTCTTT	CASSQISGTEAFF
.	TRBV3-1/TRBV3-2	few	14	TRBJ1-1	TGTGCCAGCAGCCAAGATGGGCGGAACACTGAAGCTTTCTTT	CASSQDGRNTEAFF
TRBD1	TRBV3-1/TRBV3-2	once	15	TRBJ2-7	TGTGCCAGCAGCCACCAGGGACAGGCCAGCTACGAGCAGTACTTC	CASSHQGQASYEQYF
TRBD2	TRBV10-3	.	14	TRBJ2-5	TGTGCCATCAGTGAGTCGGGGAGGGAAGAGACCCAGTACTTC	CAISESGREETQYF
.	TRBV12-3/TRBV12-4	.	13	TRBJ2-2	TGTGCCAGCAGTTTGGGCGCCACCGGGGAGCTGTTTTTT	CASSLGATGELFF
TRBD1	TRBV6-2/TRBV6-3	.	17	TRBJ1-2	TGTGCCAGCAGTTACCGGGACAGGACCTCCCCTAACTATGGCTACACCTTC	CASSYRDRTSPNYGYTF
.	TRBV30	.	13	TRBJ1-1	TGTGCCTGGAGGGGGCGCGGGAACACTGAAGCTTTCTTT	CAWRGRGNTEAFF
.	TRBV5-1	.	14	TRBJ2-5	TGCGCCAGCATGGGGGCGGGGGCTTTGGAGACCCAGTACTTC	CASMGAGALETQYF
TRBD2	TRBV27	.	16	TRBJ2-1	TGTGCCAGCAGTTTATGGGGACTAGCGGGGTACAATGAGCAGTTCTTC	CASSLWGLAGYNEQFF
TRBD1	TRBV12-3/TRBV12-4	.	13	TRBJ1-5	TGTGCCAGCAGTCCCCGGACAGGTCAGCCCCAGCATTTT	CASSPRTGQPQHF
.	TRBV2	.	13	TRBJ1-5	TGTGCCAGCCGCGGATATAGCAATCAGCCCCAGCATTTT	CASRGYSNQPQHF
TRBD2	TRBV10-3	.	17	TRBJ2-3	TGTGCCATCAGTGAGTCGGGGGGGACTAGCAGGGTGGATACGCAGTATTTT	CAISESGGTSRVDTQYF
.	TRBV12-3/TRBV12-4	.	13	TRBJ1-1	TGTGCCAGCAGTGGAAGACAGCGTGTTGGAGCTTTCTTT	CASSGRQRVGAFF
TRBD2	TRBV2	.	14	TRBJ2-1	TGTGCCAGCACGGGACTAGCGGGAGTGGGGGAGCAGTTCTTC	CASTGLAGVGEQFF
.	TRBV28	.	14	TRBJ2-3	TGTGCCAGCAGTCCCCTGCCGGGTGTAGATACGCAGTATTTT	CASSPLPGVDTQYF
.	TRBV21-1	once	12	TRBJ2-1	TGTGCCAGCAGCCCGGGGAGCGGACTTGGGTTCTTC	CASSPGSGLGFF
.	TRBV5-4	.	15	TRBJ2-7	TGTGCCAGCAGCTACGCGGTCGGGGGGCTCTACGAGCAGTACTTC	CASSYAVGGLYEQYF
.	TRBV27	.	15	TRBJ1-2	TGTGCCAGCAGTTTGGGGACAACAGGGTTAGGCGGCTACACCTTC	CASSLGTTGLGGYTF
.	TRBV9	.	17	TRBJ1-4	TGTGCCAGCAGCGTAACCCCCCAGGGGAGGGCTAATGAAAAACTGTTTTTT	CASSVTPQGRANEKLFF
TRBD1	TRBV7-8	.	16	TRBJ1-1	TGTGCCAGCAGCCCGCGGACAGGGGGCTCGGGCACTGAAGCTTTCTTT	CASSPRTGGSGTEAFF
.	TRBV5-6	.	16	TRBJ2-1	TGTGCCAGCAGCTTAGAGCTTACCGATCCCTACAATGAGCAGTTCTTC	CASSLELTDPYNEQFF
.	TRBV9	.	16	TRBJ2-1	TGTGCCAGCAGCCTCACCGGGTACCTGTCGTCCAATGAGCAGTTCTTC	CASSLTGYLSSNEQFF
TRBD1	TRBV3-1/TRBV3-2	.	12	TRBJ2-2	TGTGCCAGCAGCCCCCGGGACAGGATCCTGTTTTTT	CASSPRDRILFF
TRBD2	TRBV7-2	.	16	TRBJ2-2	TGTGCCAGCAGCTTAGGGGCGGGAGGTGGTACCGGGGAGCTGTTTTTT	CASSLGAGGGTGELFF
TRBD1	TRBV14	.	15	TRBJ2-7	TGTGCCAGCGTCCCCCCCGGACAGGGGACCTACGAGCAGTACTTC	CASVPPGQGTYEQYF
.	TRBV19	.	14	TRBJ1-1	TGTGCCAGTAGTCCCCTCGGACTGGGCACTGAAGCTTTCTTT	CASSPLGLGTEAFF
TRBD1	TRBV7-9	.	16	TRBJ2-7	TGTGCCAGCAGCCCCCCGCCGGGACAGGACTCCTACGAGCAGTACTTC	CASSPPPGQDSYEQYF
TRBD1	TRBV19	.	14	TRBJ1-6	TGTGCCAGTAGGAGACAGGGAGGAAATTCACCCCTCCACTTT	CASRRQGGNSPLHF
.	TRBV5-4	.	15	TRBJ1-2	TGTGCCAGCAGCTTGGCTGGCAGAACGTCCTATGGCTACACCTTC	CASSLAGRTSYGYTF
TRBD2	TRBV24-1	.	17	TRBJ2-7	TGTGCCACCAGTGATTCCCAGTGGGCTAGCGGGTTCCACGAGCAGTACTTC	CATSDSQWASGFHEQYF
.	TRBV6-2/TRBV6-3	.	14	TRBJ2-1	TGTGCCAGCACCCCGGCCCGCTCCTACAATGAGCAGTTCTTC	CASTPARSYNEQFF
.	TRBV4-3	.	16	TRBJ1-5	TGCGCCAGCAGCCAAGACGTAGGGGGGGCCAATCAGCCCCAGCATTTT	CASSQDVGGANQPQHF
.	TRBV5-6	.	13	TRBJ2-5	TGTGCCAGCAGCTTGGGTAGCGTCGGGACCCAGTACTTC	CASSLGSVGTQYF
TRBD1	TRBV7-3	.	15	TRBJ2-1	TGTGCCAGCAGCCCAGGGGGCTACTCCTACAATGAGCAGTTCTTC	CASSPGGYSYNEQFF
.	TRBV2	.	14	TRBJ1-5	TGTGCCAGCAGTGAGAGCCGGGGGGGTCAGCCCCAGCATTTT	CASSESRGGQPQHF
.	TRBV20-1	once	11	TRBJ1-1	TGCAGTGCACCCCGAGGGACTGAAGCTTTCTTT	CSAPRGTEAFF
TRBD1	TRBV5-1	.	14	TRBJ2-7	TGCGCCAGCTCGGGGGGGACAGGGGCCCACGAGCAGTACTTC	CASSGGTGAHEQYF
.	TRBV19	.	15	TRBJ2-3	TGTGCCAGCAAGTGGCGGCCCACTAGCACAGATACGCAGTATTTT	CASKWRPTSTDTQYF
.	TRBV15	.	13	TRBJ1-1	TGTGCCACCAGCAGAGATCAGGGCACTGAAGCTTTCTTT	CATSRDQGTEAFF
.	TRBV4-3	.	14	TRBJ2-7	TGCGCCAGCAGCCAAGTAGGAGGGGTGGGGGAGCAGTACTTC	CASSQVGGVGEQYF
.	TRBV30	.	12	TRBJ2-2	TGTGCCTGGAGTGGCAGCACCGGGGAGCTGTTTTTT	CAWSGSTGELFF
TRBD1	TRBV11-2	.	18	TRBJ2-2	TGTGCCAGCAGCCCAACCCCGGGACAGGGGGCCCCTGCCGGGGAGCTGTTTTTT	CASSPTPGQGAPAGELFF
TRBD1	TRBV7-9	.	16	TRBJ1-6	TGTGCCAGCAGCTTAGGGTCCCGACAGGGGGGTTCACCCCTCCACTTT	CASSLGSRQGGSPLHF
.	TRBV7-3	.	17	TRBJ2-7	TGTGCCAGCAGCTTATTTGGGGTGGGTAGGGGGTCGTTCGAGCAGTACTTC	CASSLFGVGRGSFEQYF
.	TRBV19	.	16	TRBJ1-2	TGTGCCAGTAGTATTGTGGTGGGGCAGCTTAACTATGGCTACACCTTC	CASSIVVGQLNYGYTF